The 8 T cell receptor beta chains presented below share a single source sample, sequenced in a study of blood T cell repertoires in COVID-19. Method: immunoSEQ multiplex PCR; TCRdb's copy keeps in-frame clones and lacks some. The sample carries approximately 300,000 clones, over 75% recorded once. Specimen: peripheral blood. Every receptor here comes from a woman in her 30s with COVID-19, enrolled during active disease.

The chain joins TRBV19 to TRBJ2-2; unclear D gene. Germline V gene data show CDR1 as LNHDA and CDR2 as SQIVND (reference sequence). Trimming cost V 9 bases and J 4 bases, with 9 bases left between them. The CDR3 covers 12 residues. CDR3 sequence (DNA): TGTGCCAGCACCTGGGCCACCGGGGAGCTGTTTTTT. Translated, it gives CASTWATGELFF.

The rearrangement joins TRBV9 to TRBJ1-3, with D possibly TRBD1 on 6 matching bases. Per the germline V gene, CDR1 is SGDLS and CDR2 is YYNGEE. Trimming removed 0 bases at V and 2 bases at J, with 9 bases between. The CDR3 sequence is 15 residues long. Here the CDR3 DNA reads TGTGCCAGCAGCGTAGTTTCAGGGGCTGGAAACACCATATATTTT. This codes for CASSVVSGAGNTIYF.

The chain recombines TRBV6-2 or TRBV6-3 with TRBJ2-7; D unresolved. The germline V gene has CDR1 MNHEY and CDR2 SVGEGT. The CDR3 consists of 16 residues. V was shortened by 0 bases and J by 1 base, with 13 bases between the two germline ends. In nucleotides, the CDR3 is TGTGCCAGCAGTTACTCGCCCCAGCGCCTTTCCTACGAGCAGTACTTC. Amino acids: CASSYSPQRLSYEQYF.

The V and J genes are TRBV27 and TRBJ2-7, with 10 bases lining up with TRBD1. J lost 7 bases, V lost 5 bases, and 8 bases had no gene match. The CDR3 length is 14 residues. The V gene's germline CDR1 is MNHEY and CDR2 SMNVEV (reference sequence). CDR3 sequence reads: CASSTDRGQGEQYF. The CDR3 DNA sequence: TGTGCCAGCAGTACAGACAGGGGGCAGGGAGAGCAGTACTTC.

The J gene is TRBJ1-2, the V gene TRBV9; no clear D gene. CDR3 size: 16 residues. V gave up 0 bases and J gave up 2 bases, with 14 bases separating them. Germline CDR1 reads SGDLS; CDR2 reads YYNGEE. Here the CDR3 DNA reads TGTGCCAGCAGCGTAGGAGGGAGCCCAAGGAACTATGGCTACACCTTC. Protein product: CASSVGGSPRNYGYTF.

The V gene is TRBV12-3 or TRBV12-4, the J gene TRBJ1-2; a weak D match, TRBD1 (6 bases). The CDR3 extends over 12 amino acids. V lost 3 bases and J 9 bases, leaving 11 bases between the germline ends. This CDR3 is CASSFTGMSYTF. The CDR3 DNA reads TGTGCCAGCAGTTTCACAGGGATGAGCTACACCTTC.

This clone was found once. The V and J genes are TRBV3-1 (or the pseudogene TRBV3-2) and TRBJ1-1, with a weak D call TRBD1 (6 bases). CDR3 length equals 15 residues. V was clipped by 4 bases and J by 5 bases, with 17 bases between them. CDR1 LGHDT and CDR2 YNNKEL come from the germline V gene (reference sequence). The DNA of the CDR3 is TGTGCCAGCAGCCCCAGTCGGGGGGCGGAGACTGAAGCTTTCTTT. It specifies CASSPSRGAETEAFF.

The chain recombines TRBV20-1 with TRBJ2-7; TRBD1 matches 9 bases. CDR1 is DFQATT and CDR2 is SNEGSKA in the germline V gene (reference sequence). V lost 3 bases to trimming and J lost 4 bases; unmatched junction nucleotides: 10. The CDR3 runs 15 residues. CDR3 DNA sequence: TGCAGTGCTAGTGTCTTAGACAGGGGGAGTTACGAGCAGTACTTC. Its translation: CSASVLDRGSYEQYF.